A selection of T cell receptor beta chains follows, all from one sample in a study of blood T cell repertoires in COVID-19. Assay used: immunoSEQ multiplex PCR; TCRdb lists only in-frame clones, some missing. The data contain roughly 400,000 clones, over 75% of them singletons. Sequenced input: PBMCs or T cells enriched from blood (not recorded which). These receptors originate from a woman aged 18-35 years who had been exposed to COVID-19. CDR3s include the opening cysteine and the closing phenylalanine or tryptophan. The order of the fields is V gene, CDR3 length, J gene, CDR3 protein.

TRBV9	15	TRBJ1-4	CASSATGTGFEKLFF
TRBV5-1	14	TRBJ2-1	CASRTGTGTGEQFF
TRBV28	13	TRBJ1-2	CASTTGFNYGYTF
TRBV11-2	17	TRBJ1-6	CASSSWAWVNYNSPLHF
TRBV11-2	15	TRBJ2-7	CASSAEDGWIYEQYF
TRBV4-1	18	TRBJ1-2	CASSRTNRQGPVDYGYTF
TRBV2	15	TRBJ1-1	CASTGDRARGTEAFF
TRBV18	16	TRBJ1-1	CASSLGQGEVYTEAFF
TRBV9	14	TRBJ2-3	CASSVGTGEDTQYF
TRBV7-9	14	TRBJ2-2	CASSDQENTGELFF
TRBV7-9	16	TRBJ2-3	CASSLVPSGNADTQYF
TRBV7-2	15	TRBJ1-6	CASSLRGQGNSPLHF
TRBV19	12	TRBJ2-7	CASSPQGVEQYF
TRBV5-1	14	TRBJ2-7	CASSLGVPAYEQYF
TRBV19	14	TRBJ2-2	CASSKYRDTGELFF
TRBV29-1	14	TRBJ2-5	CSVGPAGGQETQYF
TRBV11-2	15	TRBJ2-2	CASSWDRGVTGELFF
TRBV19	16	TRBJ1-5	CASSIGGSGGNQPQHF
TRBV5-4	15	TRBJ2-1	CASSKQGVPYNEQFF
TRBV5-1	14	TRBJ1-3	CASSLDNSGNTIYF
TRBV6-5	14	TRBJ2-7	CASSSGGASDEQYF
TRBV21-1	16	TRBJ2-2	CASSKGEPENTGELFF
TRBV18	13	TRBJ1-3	CASSSASGNTIYF
TRBV7-6	13	TRBJ2-1	CASSEPGADEQFF
TRBV19	14	TRBJ2-7	CASSIVQGAQEQYF
TRBV14	14	TRBJ2-7	CASSQGGSSYEQYF
TRBV6-5	14	TRBJ2-7	CASSRTSGRNEQYF
TRBV28	15	TRBJ2-4	CASSLTGTGEDIQYF
TRBV30	13	TRBJ2-5	CAWSPAGEETQYF
TRBV13	13	TRBJ2-7	CASSLGGQVGPYF
TRBV11-2	14	TRBJ2-2	CASSFSGNTGELFF
TRBV15	15	TRBJ2-3	CATSRDRGYTDTQYF
TRBV30	12	TRBJ1-1	CAWRPPGAEAFF
TRBV5-6	16	TRBJ2-1	CASSFPSGGLDNEQFF
TRBV7-2	13	TRBJ2-5	CASRGGILETQYF
TRBV7-2	14	TRBJ1-2	CASSRIGTANGYTF
TRBV11-2	17	TRBJ2-5	CASSPRLAGGHLETQYF
TRBV20-1	15	TRBJ1-5	CSASGGQGENQPQHF
TRBV19	16	TRBJ1-5	CASSPKGEGSNQPQHF
TRBV4-1	19	TRBJ1-1	CASSQDPTQGKVKNTEAFF
TRBV28	14	TRBJ1-1	CASSLGSMNTEAFF
TRBV19	14	TRBJ2-3	CASSVTGAPDTQYF
TRBV7-8	16	TRBJ2-7	CASSSTVSHTAYEQYF
TRBV30	14	TRBJ1-5	CAWSDGAGDQPQHF
TRBV9	17	TRBJ1-5	CASSVGPTGLDNQPQHF
TRBV5-1	14	TRBJ1-2	CASSLSGQNYGYTF
TRBV28	11	TRBJ2-5	CASTTGETQYF